These 21 T cell receptor beta chains came from one sample sequenced in a study of T cell repertoires in cytomegalovirus infection. The antigens these receptors bind are not known. TCRdb re-called the reads through MiXCR, storing one row per CDR3 protein. Counted here are roughly 500,000 distinct CDR3 sequences, under 45% occurring once; the ten biggest clones make up 43%. Here the sequenced sample was cultured PBMCs, taken from culture after CMV antigen stimulation. The receptor source for this set is a human donor in good health (CMV status not recorded). Some clones in this sample may be carry-over from other donors' samples.

The chain links TRBV4-1 to TRBJ2-7; D unclear. Germline-derived CDR1 and CDR2 are MGHRA and YSYEKL. The length of the CDR3 is 16 residues. The V gene lost 1 base and the J gene lost 0 bases, with 13 bases spanning the gap. As DNA, the CDR3 is TGCGCCAGCAGCCAAGTTTACAGCGATGGCTCCTACGAGCAGTACTTC. This gives the protein CASSQVYSDGSYEQYF.

This clonotype was observed a single time. The chain combines TRBV11-2 with TRBJ2-7; D is possibly TRBD2 (5 bases). The germline CDR1 and CDR2 sequences are SGHAT and FQNNGV. Between the trimmed V and J ends, which lost 0 bases and 3 bases, there was a span of 21 bases. The CDR3 covers 18 residues. CDR3: CASSLDRLFGRRLYEQYF. The CDR3 DNA follows: TGTGCCAGCAGCTTAGATCGACTCTTTGGGAGAAGACTCTACGAGCAGTACTTC. Based on the CDR3 plus reference TRBV11-2 and TRBJ2-7, the full variable domain is EAGVAQSPRYKIIEKRQSVAFWCNPISGHATLYWYQQILGQGPKLLIQFQNNGVVDDSQLPKDRFSAERLKGVDSTLKIQPAKLEDSAVYLCASSLDRLFGRRLYEQYFGPGTRLTVT.

This chain joins TRBV12-3 or TRBV12-4 and TRBJ2-7, with D unclear. The V gene lost 8 bases and the J gene lost 3 bases, with 14 bases spanning the gap. CDR3 length equals 13 residues. CDR3 nucleotides: TGTGCCAGCGCCCCGGGTCGTATCTACGAGCAGTACTTC. It is translated as CASAPGRIYEQYF.

There are a few counts of this clonotype. The chain employs TRBV4-3 and TRBJ1-6; D unresolved. V was trimmed by 1 base and J by 0 bases, leaving 16 bases between them. Germline lookup yields CDR1 LGHNA and CDR2 YSLEER. The CDR3 spans 19 residues. The CDR3 nucleotides are TGCGCCAGCAGCCAAGTAATCCCACGGGGAAGCTCCTATAATTCACCCCTCCACTTT. This translates into CASSQVIPRGSSYNSPLHF.

This clonotype was recorded at least ten times. The gene calls are TRBV7-6 and TRBJ2-3; D is possibly TRBD2 (5 bases). CDR3 length: 18 residues. The V end was cut by 0 bases, the J end by 4 bases, with 20 bases between. CDR1 is SGHVS and CDR2 is FNYEAQ in the germline V gene. The CDR3 loop reads CASSLAWSAESKADTQYF. The CDR3 DNA reads as TGTGCCAGCAGCTTAGCGTGGTCAGCGGAATCTAAGGCAGATACGCAGTATTTT.

This clonotype came up a few times. This chain joins TRBV7-2 and TRBJ2-3; D is possibly TRBD2 (7 bases). The CDR3 loop spans 18 amino acids. Germline V lookup: CDR1 SGHTA, CDR2 FQGNSA. Trimming cost V 2 bases and J 2 bases, with 20 bases left between them. The CDR3 DNA sequence: TGTGCCAGCAGCTTACGGTCGGGGGGCGTTCCCCCCACAGATACGCAGTATTTT. Amino acids: CASSLRSGGVPPTDTQYF.

V gene TRBV6-1 combines with J gene TRBJ2-1; D gene uncertain. The V end was cut by 2 bases, the J end by 0 bases, with 14 bases between. Germline lookup yields CDR1 MNHNS and CDR2 SASEGT. This CDR3 is 17 amino acids long. CDR3 nucleotides: TGTGCCAGCAGTGAAAGGCCCCAGGTGAGCTCCTACAATGAGCAGTTCTTC. Translation gives CASSERPQVSSYNEQFF.

The gene calls are TRBV4-1 and TRBJ1-1; 7 bases line up with TRBD1. V lost 4 bases to trimming and J lost 0 bases; unmatched junction nucleotides: 8. The CDR3 sequence is 16 residues long. The germline V gene has CDR1 MGHRA and CDR2 YSYEKL. CDR3 sequence (DNA): TGCGCCAGCAGCCCAGGGGGGTCGGCGGTGAACACTGAAGCTTTCTTT. Translating gives CASSPGGSAVNTEAFF.

V usage is TRBV6-6 and J usage is TRBJ1-4, with TRBD1 matching 9 bases. CDR1 is MNHNY, CDR2 SVGAGI, per germline (reference sequence). This CDR3 has 14 residues. V trimming: 5 bases; J trimming: 7 bases; junction bases outside the gene matches: 5. CDR3 in amino acids: CASSTGTGSEKLFF. In DNA form, the CDR3 reads TGTGCCAGCAGTACCGGGACAGGGAGTGAAAAACTGTTTTTT.

The V and J genes are TRBV6-1 and TRBJ2-1; no clear D. Germline lookup yields CDR1 MNHNS and CDR2 SASEGT. The V and J ends lost 8 bases and 0 bases respectively, with 14 bases between them. This CDR3 is built from 15 residues. CDR3 DNA: TGTGCCAGCTTAAACCGACTCCTCTCCTACAATGAGCAGTTCTTC. Amino acid sequence: CASLNRLLSYNEQFF.

There are a few counts of this clonotype. This chain uses TRBV7-9 with TRBJ2-3; 9 bases are a match to TRBD2. The J segment lost 3 bases and the V segment lost 3 bases, leaving 7 bases of the junction unmatched. The CDR3 is made up of 16 amino acids. The germline V gene has CDR1 SEHNR and CDR2 FQNEAQ (reference sequence). DNA of the CDR3: TGTGCCAGCAGCTTTCGACTAGCGGTTAGTACAGATACGCAGTATTTT. The encoded protein is CASSFRLAVSTDTQYF.

The table lists this clonotype with a few counts. This chain connects TRBV6-5 to TRBJ2-3; the D gene is possibly TRBD2 (6 bases). The CDR3 totals 14 residues. Germline V CDR1 and CDR2: MNHEY, SVGAGI. With 7 bases removed from V and 6 bases from J, the gap between germline ends came to 17 bases. The CDR3 DNA sequence: TGTGCCAGCACCTCTGGGACTGGGGGGGATACGCAGTATTTT. Translation gives CASTSGTGGDTQYF.

The J gene is TRBJ1-5, the V gene TRBV6-1; weak D call: TRBD1 (6 bases). V was pared by 1 base and J by 6 bases, with 16 bases between. The CDR3 has 16 residues. CDR1 and CDR2 from the germline V gene are MNHNS and SASEGT. This CDR3 reads CASSEVGTGRGQPQHF. Written as DNA, the CDR3 is TGTGCCAGCAGTGAAGTTGGAACAGGGAGGGGTCAGCCCCAGCATTTT.

V and J are TRBV28 and TRBJ1-1, with D perhaps TRBD1 (5 bases). The CDR3 length is 13 residues. Germline V lookup: CDR1 MDHEN, CDR2 SYDVKM. V was pared by 7 bases and J by 8 bases, with 17 bases between. This CDR3 is CASIVRATEEAFF. CDR3 in DNA: TGTGCCAGCATTGTCAGGGCGACGGAGGAAGCTTTCTTT.

The CDR3 nucleotides read TGTGCCATCAGTGAGTCGTCGGGACAGGGGACGGACACTGAAGCTTTCTTT. Amino acids: CAISESSGQGTDTEAFF. The chain links TRBV10-3 to TRBJ1-1; 10 bases match TRBD1. The CDR3 is 17 residues long. The junction had 7 bases not matched to a gene; V was cut back by 0 bases and J by 3 bases. CDR1 is ENHRY, CDR2 SYGVKD, per germline.

V is TRBV3-1 and J is TRBJ2-7, with TRBD1 identical over 10 bases. This CDR3 has 14 residues. V gave up 4 bases and J gave up 4 bases; unmatched junction bases: 4. Per the germline V gene, CDR1 is LGHDT and CDR2 is YNNKEL (reference sequence). CDR3 in DNA: TGTGCCAGCAGCCCTGGACAGGGGGATTACGAGCAGTACTTC. This translates into CASSPGQGDYEQYF.

This clonotype was observed a few times. V gene TRBV6-2 or TRBV6-3 combines with J gene TRBJ2-1, with D maybe TRBD2 (6 bases). The CDR3 length is 15 residues. CDR1 is MNHEY, CDR2 SVGEGT, per germline. The V gene lost 0 bases and the J gene lost 4 bases, with 10 bases spanning the gap. The CDR3 sequence: CASSYSLAKYNEQFF. The CDR3 coding sequence is TGTGCCAGCAGTTACTCTCTAGCGAAGTACAATGAGCAGTTCTTC.

The CDR3 DNA reads as TGTGCCAGCAGTGACAGGGGAGGCTACAATGAGCAGTTCTTC. The encoded protein is CASSDRGGYNEQFF. This chain joins TRBV28 and TRBJ2-1; TRBD1 matches at 8 bases. CDR3 size: 14 residues. Trimming took 5 bases from V and 3 from J; bases not matched to a gene: 3. Germline V gene data show CDR1 as MDHEN and CDR2 as SYDVKM.

The chain employs TRBV19 and TRBJ2-7, with 9 bases identical to TRBD1. The CDR3 consists of 13 residues. The junction had 3 bases not matched to a gene; V was cut back by 8 bases and J by 1 base. Germline-derived CDR1 and CDR2 are LNHDA and SQIVND (reference sequence). CDR3 protein: CASAGTGSYEQYF. CDR3 coding DNA: TGTGCCAGTGCCGGGACAGGGTCCTACGAGCAGTACTTC.

V gene TRBV28 combines with J gene TRBJ1-3; 8 bases map to TRBD1. This CDR3 has 17 amino acids. CDR1 is MDHEN, CDR2 SYDVKM, per germline. The V and J ends lost 6 bases and 0 bases, in that order; junction bases with no gene match: 10. The CDR3 region has the DNA TGTGCCAGCAGCACAGGGGGGGGGCTGTACTCTGGAAACACCATATATTTT. Protein product: CASSTGGGLYSGNTIYF.

This clonotype was recorded a few times. The chain employs TRBV7-2 and TRBJ2-7; no definite D call. V shed 5 bases and J shed 5 bases, with 16 bases lying between them. In germline, CDR1 is SGHTA, CDR2 FQGNSA. CDR3 length equals 14 residues. The CDR3 sequence: CASSLDSPPNEQYF. In DNA form, the CDR3 reads TGTGCCAGCAGCCTTGACTCGCCTCCCAACGAGCAGTACTTC.